This paragraph reports one TCR beta chain. The sample is drawn from a study of blood T cell repertoires in COVID-19. As for the study in general: Spain, Italy and the United States supplied samples that represented acute and convalescent COVID-19. Nucleic acid was either cDNA or gDNA, and it came from T cells, B-cell-depleted T cells, or PBMCs.

Source study methods: Researchers report that nucleated cell counts were estimated from reference gene primer amplification. Repertoires were generated with immunoSEQ multiplex PCR, while TCRdb's copy carries only in-frame clones and drops some. V and J calls plus clone size are reproduced from that table; the DNA served to infer D and trimming. The sample has 250,000 to 300,000 clones, approximately 88% seen once; the top ten hold roughly 10%. The germline gives CDR1 MNHEY, CDR2 SVGAGI. V gave up 7 bases and J gave up 5 bases; unmatched junction bases: 9. This CDR3 is 14 amino acids long. Seattle's enrolled individuals joined amid active infection and were then monitored longitudinally.

This TCR was recovered from a woman aged 70-85 years with COVID-19, enrolled during active disease. J is TRBJ1-1 and V is TRBV6-5; 8 bases match TRBD1. Sequencing input: peripheral blood. DNA of the CDR3: TGTGCCAGCATCGTCGACAGGGGATGGACTGAAGCTTTCTTT. This sequence encodes CASIVDRGWTEAFF.